This TCR beta chain emerged from a study of early stage breast cancer tumors. This clone has more than one count but fewer than ten. Germline CDR1 LGHNT, CDR2 FRNRAP. The length of the CDR3 is 14 residues. V lost 7 bases to trimming and J lost 0 bases, with 10 bases between them. Measured with immunoSEQ multiplex PCR; TCRdb has only the in-frame clones, and not every one. The sample yields about 28,000 clones, 50% to 75% seen once. The chain uses TRBV12-5 and TRBJ1-5; no definite D call. The sequenced sample was breast tumor tissue. This receptor was taken from a person between 50 and 60 years old with breast cancer. This chain's CDR3 is CASAMDGSNQPQHF. CDR3 DNA: TGTGCTAGTGCCATGGACGGTAGCAATCAGCCCCAGCATTTT.